This T cell receptor (beta chain) comes out of a study of Ad26.COV2.S vaccination and SARS-CoV-2 variants. Study-wide background: This donor came from the COV1001 trial of Ad26.COV2.S. Into the muscle, Ad26.COV2.S was dosed once or twice, 56 days apart. Study observations and caveats: Breadth measured for non-spike TCRs was similar across vaccine and placebo recipients.

Libraries were prepared by immunoSEQ multiplex PCR; TCRdb keeps only in-frame clonotypes and omits some of them. The repertoire holds over 400,000 clones, with 90% as singletons. A word on this clone: Its antigen is unknown.

CDR3 size: 14 residues. Treatment noted: roughly 19 received Ad26.COV2.S at low or high dose, single or two shots; a few received placebo; per-sample allocation not given. Specimen acquisition occurred on day 63 following the initial vaccine or placebo injection. An Ad26 vector that expressed Wuhan-strain SARS-CoV-2 spike constituted the vaccine. This sequence joins TRBV21-1 and TRBJ1-2; no DNA check was done on the table's D call, TRBD1. TRBV21-1 is described as a pseudogene. The TCR originated in a person between 18 and 60 years old who received the Ad26.COV2.S COVID-19 vaccine or a placebo. This sample comprised peripheral blood, obtained in a trial of Ad26.COV2.S vaccine versus placebo. Here the CDR3 DNA reads TGTGCCAGCAGCAAAGTCCCAGGGGGCTATGGCTACACCTTC. Translated, it gives CASSKVPGGYGYTF.